The rows below give T cell receptor beta chains drawn from one sample of a study of blood T cells in healthy people across ages. TCRdb recomputed calls from the 5' RACE reads with MiXCR, one row per CDR3 protein. Of around 620,000 distinct CDR3 sequences listed, 27% are singletons. Material for sequencing was blood. These receptors originate from a woman in her 70s in good health. Both conserved end residues are part of each CDR3. Each record gives: clone size, D gene, V gene, J gene, CDR3 protein, CDR3 DNA. A D gene is named only where the DNA matches it firmly. Expanded clones are given a class, and other clones once, few, many or no size at all.

abundance: few
d_gene: -
v_gene: TRBV6-1
j_gene: TRBJ1-1
CDR3aa: CGTSWGEAFF
CDR3nt: TGTGGCACGAGCTGGGGTGAAGCTTTCTTT

abundance: -
d_gene: -
v_gene: TRBV7-2
j_gene: TRBJ2-2
CDR3aa: CASSLGGINRELFF
CDR3nt: TGTGCCAGCAGCTTAGGGGGCATTAACAGGGAGCTGTTTTTT

abundance: -
d_gene: -
v_gene: TRBV7-8
j_gene: TRBJ1-1
CDR3aa: CASSPLAGTLNTEAFF
CDR3nt: TGTGCCAGCAGCCCCTTAGCCGGAACCCTAAACACTGAAGCTTTCTTT

abundance: few
d_gene: -
v_gene: TRBV18
j_gene: TRBJ1-1
CDR3aa: CASSAVTGFTEAFF
CDR3nt: TGTGCCAGCTCAGCGGTAACGGGCTTCACTGAAGCTTTCTTT

abundance: -
d_gene: -
v_gene: TRBV7-2
j_gene: TRBJ1-2
CDR3aa: CASSRTAGNQRSYGYTF
CDR3nt: TGTGCCAGCAGCAGGACGGCCGGGAATCAGCGTTCATATGGCTACACCTTC

abundance: many
d_gene: -
v_gene: TRBV4-3
j_gene: TRBJ1-5
CDR3aa: CASSVDPVSGQPQHF
CDR3nt: TGCGCCAGCAGCGTGGACCCGGTATCGGGTCAGCCCCAGCATTTT

abundance: few
d_gene: TRBD2
v_gene: TRBV5-1
j_gene: TRBJ2-1
CDR3aa: CASSLAGTSAIYNEQFF
CDR3nt: TGCGCCAGCAGCTTGGCGGGGACTAGCGCTATCTACAATGAGCAGTTCTTC

abundance: -
d_gene: TRBD1
v_gene: TRBV10-3
j_gene: TRBJ1-2
CDR3aa: CAISDWTGGYGYTF
CDR3nt: TGTGCCATCAGTGATTGGACAGGGGGTTATGGCTACACCTTC

abundance: -
d_gene: -
v_gene: TRBV20-1
j_gene: TRBJ1-1
CDR3aa: CSARDGVQGKRAFF
CDR3nt: TGCAGTGCTAGAGACGGGGTACAGGGAAAGAGAGCTTTCTTT

abundance: -
d_gene: -
v_gene: TRBV4-3
j_gene: TRBJ2-1
CDR3aa: CASSQDLLSGGGGPSSYNEQFF
CDR3nt: TGCGCCAGCAGCCAAGATCTTCTTTCCGGTGGCGGGGGCCCGAGCTCCTACAATGAGCAGTTCTTC

abundance: -
d_gene: -
v_gene: TRBV12-3/TRBV12-4
j_gene: TRBJ1-6
CDR3aa: CASSSEYNSPLHF
CDR3nt: TGTGCCAGCAGTTCGGAATACAATTCACCCCTCCACTTT

abundance: -
d_gene: -
v_gene: TRBV6-5
j_gene: TRBJ2-7
CDR3aa: CASSYLTANRYEQYF
CDR3nt: TGTGCCAGCAGTTACCTGACAGCAAACCGCTACGAGCAGTACTTC

abundance: -
d_gene: -
v_gene: TRBV27
j_gene: TRBJ1-6
CDR3aa: CASSPSGNNSPLHF
CDR3nt: TGTGCCAGCAGTCCCTCGGGGAATAATTCACCCCTCCACTTT

abundance: -
d_gene: -
v_gene: TRBV6-2/TRBV6-3
j_gene: TRBJ2-5
CDR3aa: CASSLQGYGSQYF
CDR3nt: TGTGCCAGCAGTTTACAGGGTTACGGGTCCCAGTACTTC

abundance: -
d_gene: -
v_gene: TRBV6-5
j_gene: TRBJ2-1
CDR3aa: CASGLDESSYNEQFF
CDR3nt: TGTGCCAGCGGTCTCGACGAAAGCTCCTACAATGAGCAGTTCTTC

abundance: few
d_gene: -
v_gene: TRBV18
j_gene: TRBJ2-1
CDR3aa: CASSPRDEQFF
CDR3nt: TGTGCCAGCTCACCCCGGGACGAGCAGTTCTTC

abundance: -
d_gene: -
v_gene: TRBV7-3
j_gene: TRBJ1-2
CDR3aa: CASSLSGWDYTF
CDR3nt: TGTGCCAGCAGCTTAAGCGGGTGGGACTACACCTTC

abundance: -
d_gene: -
v_gene: TRBV7-3
j_gene: TRBJ1-3
CDR3aa: CASSRTGESGNTIYF
CDR3nt: TGTGCCAGCAGCCGGACGGGGGAGAGTGGAAACACCATATATTTT

abundance: -
d_gene: TRBD2
v_gene: TRBV9
j_gene: TRBJ2-5
CDR3aa: CACSTTSGGAVETQYF
CDR3nt: TGTGCCTGCAGCACAACTAGCGGGGGGGCCGTGGAGACCCAGTACTTC

abundance: -
d_gene: -
v_gene: TRBV5-5
j_gene: TRBJ1-1
CDR3aa: CASSSQGGMTEAFF
CDR3nt: TGTGCCAGCAGTTCCCAGGGAGGGATGACTGAAGCTTTCTTT

abundance: -
d_gene: TRBD2
v_gene: TRBV19
j_gene: TRBJ2-1
CDR3aa: CASTAGGSYNEQFF
CDR3nt: TGTGCCAGTACAGCGGGGGGCTCCTACAATGAGCAGTTCTTC

abundance: -
d_gene: -
v_gene: TRBV5-1
j_gene: TRBJ1-1
CDR3aa: CASSLERGAGNTEAFF
CDR3nt: TGCGCCAGCAGCCTGGAACGGGGGGCTGGGAACACTGAAGCTTTCTTT

abundance: -
d_gene: TRBD2
v_gene: TRBV10-3
j_gene: TRBJ2-1
CDR3aa: CVISAGLAGRYNEQFF
CDR3nt: TGTGTCATCAGCGCTGGACTAGCGGGGAGATACAATGAGCAGTTCTTC

abundance: few
d_gene: -
v_gene: TRBV29-1
j_gene: TRBJ2-7
CDR3aa: CSVEGGVSVPYEQYF
CDR3nt: TGCAGCGTTGAGGGAGGAGTCTCCGTTCCCTACGAGCAGTACTTC

abundance: -
d_gene: -
v_gene: TRBV6-2/TRBV6-3
j_gene: TRBJ2-1
CDR3aa: CASSYPKNEQFF
CDR3nt: TGTGCCAGCAGTTACCCCAAGAATGAGCAGTTCTTC

abundance: many
d_gene: -
v_gene: TRBV5-1
j_gene: TRBJ1-1
CDR3aa: CASRPGDLINTEAFF
CDR3nt: TGCGCCAGCAGACCCGGGGACCTAATAAACACTGAAGCTTTCTTT

abundance: -
d_gene: -
v_gene: TRBV5-5
j_gene: TRBJ1-6
CDR3aa: CASSYQGNDSPLHF
CDR3nt: TGTGCCAGCAGCTACCAGGGGAATGATTCACCCCTCCACTTT

abundance: few
d_gene: TRBD1
v_gene: TRBV30
j_gene: TRBJ1-4
CDR3aa: CAWMVKQGNEKLFF
CDR3nt: TGTGCCTGGATGGTGAAACAGGGGAATGAAAAACTGTTTTTT

abundance: -
d_gene: TRBD2
v_gene: TRBV4-2
j_gene: TRBJ2-2
CDR3aa: CASSQNVLAGTGELFF
CDR3nt: TGTGCCAGCAGCCAAAACGTCCTAGCGGGCACCGGGGAGCTGTTTTTT

abundance: -
d_gene: TRBD2
v_gene: TRBV20-1
j_gene: TRBJ2-3
CDR3aa: CSARDPTSLRGTDTQYF
CDR3nt: TGCAGTGCTAGAGATCCGACTAGCCTTAGGGGCACAGATACGCAGTATTTT

abundance: -
d_gene: -
v_gene: TRBV5-1
j_gene: TRBJ2-3
CDR3aa: CASSLGRVRDTQYF
CDR3nt: TGCGCCAGCAGCTTGGGCCGGGTTCGGGATACGCAGTATTTT

abundance: -
d_gene: -
v_gene: TRBV18
j_gene: TRBJ2-2
CDR3aa: CASSRAVGGELFF
CDR3nt: TGTGCCAGCTCACGGGCAGTCGGCGGGGAGCTGTTTTTT

abundance: -
d_gene: -
v_gene: TRBV4-3
j_gene: TRBJ2-7
CDR3aa: CASSRGESYEQYF
CDR3nt: TGCGCCAGCAGCAGAGGGGAATCCTACGAGCAGTACTTC

abundance: -
d_gene: -
v_gene: TRBV29-1
j_gene: TRBJ2-5
CDR3aa: CSVGSNQAETQYF
CDR3nt: TGCAGCGTTGGCTCAAACCAAGCAGAGACCCAGTACTTC

abundance: few
d_gene: TRBD1
v_gene: TRBV5-1
j_gene: TRBJ2-6
CDR3aa: CASSTLPGGASSGANVLTF
CDR3nt: TGCGCCAGCAGCACTCTCCCAGGGGGTGCCAGCTCTGGGGCCAACGTCCTGACTTTC

abundance: many
d_gene: TRBD1
v_gene: TRBV29-1
j_gene: TRBJ2-7
CDR3aa: CSPGQGARYEQYF
CDR3nt: TGCAGCCCAGGACAGGGGGCGCGGTACGAGCAGTACTTC

abundance: few
d_gene: -
v_gene: TRBV6-1
j_gene: TRBJ2-6
CDR3aa: CASSDKGEASGANVLTF
CDR3nt: TGTGCCAGCAGTGACAAAGGGGAAGCTTCTGGGGCCAACGTCCTGACTTTC

abundance: few
d_gene: -
v_gene: TRBV2
j_gene: TRBJ2-6
CDR3aa: CASSLQLAGANVLTF
CDR3nt: TGTGCCAGCAGTCTACAGCTAGCTGGGGCCAACGTCCTGACTTTC

abundance: few
d_gene: TRBD1
v_gene: TRBV5-4
j_gene: TRBJ1-5
CDR3aa: CASSLRTGMSNQPQHF
CDR3nt: TGTGCCAGCAGCCTTCGGACAGGGATGAGCAATCAGCCCCAGCATTTT

abundance: -
d_gene: -
v_gene: TRBV2
j_gene: TRBJ1-6
CDR3aa: CASSERRTVNSPLHF
CDR3nt: TGTGCCAGCAGTGAAAGAAGGACAGTTAATTCACCCCTCCACTTT

abundance: few
d_gene: -
v_gene: TRBV10-3
j_gene: TRBJ1-2
CDR3aa: CAISQGPGYGYTF
CDR3nt: TGTGCCATCAGCCAGGGGCCAGGCTATGGCTACACCTTC

abundance: few
d_gene: -
v_gene: TRBV29-1
j_gene: TRBJ2-3
CDR3aa: CSVAPLSTDTQYF
CDR3nt: TGCAGCGTTGCCCCCCTTAGCACAGATACGCAGTATTTT

abundance: few
d_gene: -
v_gene: TRBV10-3
j_gene: TRBJ2-4
CDR3aa: CAISDDRGNIQYF
CDR3nt: TGTGCCATCAGTGATGATCGGGGAAACATTCAGTACTTC

abundance: -
d_gene: TRBD1
v_gene: TRBV5-1
j_gene: TRBJ2-3
CDR3aa: CASSLGQGLVNTQYF
CDR3nt: TGCGCCAGCAGCCTGGGACAGGGACTGGTTAATACGCAGTATTTT

abundance: few
d_gene: -
v_gene: TRBV29-1
j_gene: TRBJ2-3
CDR3aa: CSVENVAGTSTDTQYF
CDR3nt: TGCAGCGTTGAAAATGTTGCCGGAACTAGCACAGATACGCAGTATTTT

abundance: -
d_gene: -
v_gene: TRBV2
j_gene: TRBJ1-2
CDR3aa: CASSLPVGDHYGYTF
CDR3nt: TGTGCCAGCAGTCTTCCTGTAGGGGATCACTATGGCTACACCTTC

abundance: -
d_gene: -
v_gene: TRBV6-2/TRBV6-3
j_gene: TRBJ2-5
CDR3aa: CATGRASHWETQYF
CDR3nt: TGTGCCACGGGCAGGGCCTCGCATTGGGAGACCCAGTACTTC

abundance: -
d_gene: TRBD2
v_gene: TRBV20-1
j_gene: TRBJ2-7
CDR3aa: CSASPTSGSTHEQYF
CDR3nt: TGCAGTGCTTCCCCCACTAGCGGGAGTACCCACGAGCAGTACTTC

abundance: -
d_gene: -
v_gene: TRBV20-1
j_gene: TRBJ2-3
CDR3aa: CRARRTWAGDTQYF
CDR3nt: TGCAGGGCGCGACGCACATGGGCGGGAGATACGCAGTATTTT

abundance: -
d_gene: -
v_gene: TRBV5-1
j_gene: TRBJ2-1
CDR3aa: CVSSLGVTFNNEQFF
CDR3nt: TGCGTCAGCAGCTTGGGGGTGACATTTAACAATGAGCAGTTCTTC

abundance: -
d_gene: -
v_gene: TRBV20-1
j_gene: TRBJ2-5
CDR3aa: CSANRDLGETQYF
CDR3nt: TGCAGTGCTAATAGGGACCTAGGAGAGACCCAGTACTTC

abundance: -
d_gene: -
v_gene: TRBV2
j_gene: TRBJ1-4
CDR3aa: CASSDYLLNEKLFF
CDR3nt: TGTGCCAGCAGTGATTACCTTCTGAATGAAAAACTGTTTTTT

abundance: -
d_gene: -
v_gene: TRBV2
j_gene: TRBJ1-1
CDR3aa: CASSDQGSNTEAFF
CDR3nt: TGTGCCAGCAGTGATCAGGGGTCGAACACTGAAGCTTTCTTT